This record concerns one T cell receptor (beta chain) sequence. The data stem from a study of memory CD4+ T cells and cytomegalovirus serostatus. The CDR3 covers 16 residues. V lost 2 bases to trimming and J lost 5 bases; unmatched junction nucleotides: 9. CDR1 SGHDT and CDR2 YYEEEE come from the germline V gene. Single viable CD3+CD4+CD8-CD45RO+ cells were sorted as the memory CD4+ T cells. Libraries were prepared by immunoSEQ multiplex PCR; TCRdb keeps only in-frame clonotypes and omits some of them. The sample includes tens of thousands of clones, around 76% of them seen just once. This TCR was sampled from an adult in good health and CMV-seropositive. This chain joins TRBV5-6 and TRBJ1-5, with 8 bases identical to TRBD1. Material for sequencing was memory CD4+ T cells from blood. The CDR3 sequence is CASSLLTGVEDQPQHF. As DNA, the CDR3 is TGTGCCAGCAGCTTACTGACAGGGGTAGAGGATCAGCCCCAGCATTTT.